This is a list of T cell receptor beta chains from one sample in a study of T-cell reconstitution after alpha-beta-depleted transplantation in children. A single record per CDR3 protein comes from TCRdb applying MiXCR to the PCR reads. The sample records about 980,000 distinct CDR3 sequences, under 30% being singletons. Sequencing was performed on PBMCs, mostly from graft donor cells, taken 360 days after TCRalphabeta/CD19-depleted stem cell transplant. The receptors stem from a boy in the first two years of life who had a stem cell transplant for SCID, so the T cells may come from the graft donor. The CDR3 runs from the conserved cysteine through the conserved F or W. Fields, in order: clone size, J gene, D gene, V gene, CDR3 DNA, CDR3 protein. The D gene is left open where the match is weak. Rows may omit the clone size; those that give it use once, few, many or a size class.

>few|TRBJ2-5|.|TRBV5-1
TGCGCCAGCAGCATTGCCGGGACGGAGGAAGAGACCCAGTACTTC
CASSIAGTEEETQYF
>.|TRBJ2-3|TRBD2|TRBV7-8
TGTGCCAGCAGCCACTATCCCGGGACTAGCGGGGGGGGAGATACGCAGTATTTT
CASSHYPGTSGGGDTQYF
>few|TRBJ2-7|.|TRBV6-1
TGTGCCAGCAGTGATCCGTCCACAGCAACCGACGAGCAGTACTTC
CASSDPSTATDEQYF
>.|TRBJ2-7|.|TRBV28
TGTGCCAGCAGTTTCCGACTAGCCTACGAGCAGTACTTC
CASSFRLAYEQYF
>few|TRBJ2-1|TRBD1|TRBV3-1
TGTGCCAGCAGGGGACAGGGGATATACAATGAGCAGTTCTTC
CASRGQGIYNEQFF
>few|TRBJ2-5|TRBD2|TRBV7-8
TGTGCCAGCAGCCAGACTAGCGGGGGGTATCAAGAGACCCAGTACTTC
CASSQTSGGYQETQYF
>few|TRBJ2-3|TRBD2|TRBV20-1
TGCAGTGCGATGGGTGGGGGGACTAGGCGCACAGATACGCAGTATTTT
CSAMGGGTRRTDTQYF
>.|TRBJ1-6|.|TRBV5-1
TGCGCCAGCAGCCTGAACAGGGAGGCTAATTCACCCCTCCACTTT
CASSLNREANSPLHF
>.|TRBJ1-2|TRBD1|TRBV28
TGTGCCAGCAGTTTTGGGACAGGCTTCTATGGCTACACCTTC
CASSFGTGFYGYTF
>few|TRBJ2-6|TRBD1|TRBV5-1
TGCGCCAGCAGCTTAGGACAGGGCACCAACGTCCTGACTTTC
CASSLGQGTNVLTF
>few|TRBJ2-1|.|TRBV29-1
TGCAGCGTTGGGGTTCGCCGGGGGGCTCGGGGTGAGCAGTTCTTC
CSVGVRRGARGEQFF
>.|TRBJ1-1|.|TRBV12-3/TRBV12-4
TGTGCCAGCAGTCGACCACAGGGTGGAAAAGGTGAAGCTTTCTTT
CASSRPQGGKGEAFF
>few|TRBJ1-3|.|TRBV12-3/TRBV12-4
TGTGCCAGCAGTTTAGTCCCTGGTCCCCCTGGAAACACCATATATTTT
CASSLVPGPPGNTIYF
>.|TRBJ1-6|.|TRBV5-1
TGCGCCAGCAGCTTGATATCCCTACGCTCCTATAATTCACCCCTCCACTTT
CASSLISLRSYNSPLHF
>few|TRBJ1-2|.|TRBV24-1
TGTGCCACCAGTGATTCCATCCACTATGGCTACACCTTC
CATSDSIHYGYTF
>.|TRBJ1-6|.|TRBV12-3/TRBV12-4
TGTGCCAGCAGTTTAGGGGCGTGGACCCTCCACTTT
CASSLGAWTLHF
>.|TRBJ2-7|.|TRBV29-1
TGCAGCGTTAGATCCACCGGGACTCACTACGAGCAGTACTTC
CSVRSTGTHYEQYF
>few|TRBJ1-6|.|TRBV18
TGTGCCAGCTCACCACGTTCAGACTCCTATAATTCACCCCTCCACTTT
CASSPRSDSYNSPLHF
>.|TRBJ2-7|.|TRBV28
TGTGCCAGCAGCCCGGGACACTACACCACCTACGAGCAGTACTTC
CASSPGHYTTYEQYF
>.|TRBJ2-5|.|TRBV15
TGTGCCACCAGCAGAGGAGGAGATTACCAAGAGACCCAGTACTTC
CATSRGGDYQETQYF
>.|TRBJ2-3|.|TRBV28
TGTGCCAGCGTGCAGGGCGAAAACTCAGATACGCAGTATTTT
CASVQGENSDTQYF
>.|TRBJ1-2|TRBD1|TRBV4-1
TGCGCCAGCAGCCAAGTTGGGACAGTTGGCTACACCTTC
CASSQVGTVGYTF
>.|TRBJ1-1|.|TRBV5-6
TGTGCCAGCAGCCGACTCAGAATCGACAGATTGAACACTGAAGCTTTCTTT
CASSRLRIDRLNTEAFF
>.|TRBJ2-1|TRBD2|TRBV4-1
TGCGCCAGCAGCCAAGATCCCGGGACTAGCGGGGGCTTCTCCTACAATGAGCAGTTCTTC
CASSQDPGTSGGFSYNEQFF
>.|TRBJ1-1|TRBD1|TRBV12-3/TRBV12-4
TGTGCCAGCAGTTTTGGACAGGGGCAGGACACTGAAGCTTTCTTT
CASSFGQGQDTEAFF
>.|TRBJ2-5|.|TRBV7-6
TGTGCCAGCAGTTTCGTTGGAGCCACCCAAGAGACCCAGTACTTC
CASSFVGATQETQYF
>few|TRBJ1-5|.|TRBV20-1
TGCAGTGCTCAGTCGTCCGATCAGCCCCAGCATTTT
CSAQSSDQPQHF
>.|TRBJ1-4|TRBD1|TRBV7-2
TGTGCCAGCACGCGACAGGGGGCTAATGAAAAACTGTTTTTT
CASTRQGANEKLFF
>.|TRBJ2-1|.|TRBV10-3
TGTGCCATCAGTGCAGCCACGGCCGAGCAGTTCTTC
CAISAATAEQFF
>few|TRBJ2-3|TRBD2|TRBV11-2
TGTGCCAGCAGCTTAGTTCGGGCTAGCGGGGGATCTAGCACAGATACGCAGTATTTT
CASSLVRASGGSSTDTQYF
>few|TRBJ1-5|.|TRBV2
TGTGCCAGTAGTCGTGAATTTGACCAGCCCCAGCATTTT
CASSREFDQPQHF
>few|TRBJ2-3|TRBD2|TRBV2
TGTGCCAGCAGTGACGGCGGGGGGATAGATACGCAGTATTTT
CASSDGGGIDTQYF
>few|TRBJ2-7|TRBD1|TRBV5-5
TGTGCCAGCAGCCCTGACAGGGATTCCTACGAGCAGTACTTC
CASSPDRDSYEQYF
>few|TRBJ1-5|.|TRBV5-1
TGCGCCAGCAGCTTGGAGGGGCCGGCACAGCCCCAGCATTTT
CASSLEGPAQPQHF
>.|TRBJ2-2|.|TRBV6-1
TGTGCCAGCAGCCTAAACAGGGATCAAGCCGGGGAGCTGTTTTTT
CASSLNRDQAGELFF
>.|TRBJ1-4|.|TRBV7-9
TGTGCCAGCAGCTTATCCCTATGGGCTCCTAATGAAAAACTGTTTTTT
CASSLSLWAPNEKLFF
>.|TRBJ2-1|TRBD2|TRBV9
TGTGCCAGCAGCCCCAGGGAGGGGTCTGGGAATGAGCAGTTCTTC
CASSPREGSGNEQFF
>few|TRBJ2-1|.|TRBV3-1
TGTGCCAGCAGCCAAAACTGGTACAATGAGCAGTTCTTC
CASSQNWYNEQFF
>.|TRBJ2-2|TRBD1|TRBV24-1
TGTGCCACCAGTGATTTCGGACAGGGGACCGGGGAGCTGTTTTTT
CATSDFGQGTGELFF
>few|TRBJ1-1|.|TRBV12-3/TRBV12-4
TGTGCCAGCAGTTTACGAGGGTCCCGTGAAGCTTTCTTT
CASSLRGSREAFF
>few|TRBJ2-7|.|TRBV12-3/TRBV12-4
TGTGCCAGCAGTTTTAGGGGGGACGAGCAGTACTTC
CASSFRGDEQYF
>few|TRBJ2-6|.|TRBV5-6
TGTGCCAGCAGCTACGTCGGGGGCTCTGGGGCCAACGTCCTGACTTTC
CASSYVGGSGANVLTF
>few|TRBJ2-1|TRBD2|TRBV28
TGTGCCAGCAGGATGGGGACTAGCGGGGGCCGGCCGCACAATGAGCAGTTCTTC
CASRMGTSGGRPHNEQFF
>.|TRBJ2-2|.|TRBV20-1
TGCAGTGCTAGAGATAGGACGGGGGCTATCACCGGGGAGCTGTTTTTT
CSARDRTGAITGELFF
>few|TRBJ2-1|TRBD2|TRBV6-1
TGTGCCAGCAGTGAGAGCGGGGTCAGTGAGCAGTTCTTC
CASSESGVSEQFF
>.|TRBJ2-3|.|TRBV18
TGTGCCAGCTCACCAATGGGGAGGAGCACAGATACGCAGTATTTT
CASSPMGRSTDTQYF
>.|TRBJ1-2|.|TRBV12-3/TRBV12-4
TGTGCCAGCACCCCCGGGTATGCGATCTGGGCTGGCTACACCTTC
CASTPGYAIWAGYTF
>.|TRBJ2-1|TRBD1|TRBV5-1
TGCGCCAGCAGCTCCTCGGACAGGGACCTGTATGAGCAGTTCTTC
CASSSSDRDLYEQFF
>few|TRBJ2-7|.|TRBV4-1
TGCGCCAGCAGCCGAGCCCCCCGGGGGACCTACAGCTCCTACGAGCAGTACTTC
CASSRAPRGTYSSYEQYF
>.|TRBJ2-6|TRBD1|TRBV4-1
TGCGCCAGCAGCCTAGGAGGACAGGGGGCAAGGGGGGCCAACGTCCTGACTTTC
CASSLGGQGARGANVLTF
>few|TRBJ1-1|.|TRBV5-1
TGCGCCAGCAGCTGGATAATAGGGCCCGACACTGAAGCTTTCTTT
CASSWIIGPDTEAFF
>.|TRBJ2-7|TRBD2|TRBV20-1
TGCAGTGCTAGTGTCGGGGGGAACTACGAGCAGTACTTC
CSASVGGNYEQYF
>few|TRBJ1-2|.|TRBV29-1
TGCAGCGTGCCCCAGGGGAGCTATGGCTACACCTTC
CSVPQGSYGYTF
>few|TRBJ2-7|TRBD2|TRBV27
TGTGCCACGGGACTAGGACTCTCCTACGAGCAGTACTTC
CATGLGLSYEQYF